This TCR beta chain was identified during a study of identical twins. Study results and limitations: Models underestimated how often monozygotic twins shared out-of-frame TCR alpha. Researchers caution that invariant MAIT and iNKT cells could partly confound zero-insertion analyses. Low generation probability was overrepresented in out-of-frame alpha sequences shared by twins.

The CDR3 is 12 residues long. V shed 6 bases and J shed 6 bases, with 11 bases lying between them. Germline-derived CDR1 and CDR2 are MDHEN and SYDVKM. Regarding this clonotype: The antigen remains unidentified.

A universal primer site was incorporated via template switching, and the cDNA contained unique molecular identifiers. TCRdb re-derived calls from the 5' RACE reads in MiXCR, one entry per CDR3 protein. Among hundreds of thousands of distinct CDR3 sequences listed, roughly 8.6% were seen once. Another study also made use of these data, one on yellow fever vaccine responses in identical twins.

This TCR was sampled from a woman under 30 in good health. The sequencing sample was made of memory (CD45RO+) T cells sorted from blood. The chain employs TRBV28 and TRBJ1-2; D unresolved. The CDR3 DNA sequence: TGTGCCAGCAGAGGCCAAACCAATGGCTACACCTTC. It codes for CASRGQTNGYTF.